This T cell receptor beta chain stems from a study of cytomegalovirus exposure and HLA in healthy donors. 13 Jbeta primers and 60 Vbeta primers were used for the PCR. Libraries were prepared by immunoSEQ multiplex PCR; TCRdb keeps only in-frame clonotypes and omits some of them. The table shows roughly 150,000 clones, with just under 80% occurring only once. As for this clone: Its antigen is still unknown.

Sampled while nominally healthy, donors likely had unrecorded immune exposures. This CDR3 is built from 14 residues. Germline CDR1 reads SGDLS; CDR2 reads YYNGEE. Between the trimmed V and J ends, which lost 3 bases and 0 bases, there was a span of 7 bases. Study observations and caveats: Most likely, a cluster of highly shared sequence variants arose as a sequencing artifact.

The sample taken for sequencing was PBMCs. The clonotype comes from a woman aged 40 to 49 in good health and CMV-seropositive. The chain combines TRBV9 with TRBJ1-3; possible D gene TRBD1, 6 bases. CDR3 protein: CASSAQGSGNTIYF. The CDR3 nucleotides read TGTGCCAGCAGCGCACAGGGCTCTGGAAACACCATATATTTT.